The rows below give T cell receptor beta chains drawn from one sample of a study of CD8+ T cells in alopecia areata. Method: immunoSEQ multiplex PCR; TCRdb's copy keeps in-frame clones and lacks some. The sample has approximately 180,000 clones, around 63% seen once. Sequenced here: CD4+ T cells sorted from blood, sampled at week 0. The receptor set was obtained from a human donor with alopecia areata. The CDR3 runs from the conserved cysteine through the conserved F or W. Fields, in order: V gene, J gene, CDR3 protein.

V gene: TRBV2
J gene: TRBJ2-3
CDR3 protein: CASSATSDTQYF

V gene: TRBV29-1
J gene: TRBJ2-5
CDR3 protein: CSVAGRAAETQYF

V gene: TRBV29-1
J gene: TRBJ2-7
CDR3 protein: CSVGDGSYEQYF

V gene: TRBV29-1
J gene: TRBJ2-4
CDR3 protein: CSVERGENIQYF

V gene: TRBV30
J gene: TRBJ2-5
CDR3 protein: CAWRGRPKETQYF

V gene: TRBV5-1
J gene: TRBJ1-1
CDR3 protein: CASSSDRGLLNTEAFF

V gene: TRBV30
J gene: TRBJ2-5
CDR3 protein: CAWSARVYQETQYF

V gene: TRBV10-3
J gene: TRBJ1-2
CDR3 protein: CAISESPGQGVNYGYTF

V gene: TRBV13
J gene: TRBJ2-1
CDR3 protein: CASSSMREGEQFF

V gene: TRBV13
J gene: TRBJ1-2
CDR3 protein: CASRRQNTNYGYTF

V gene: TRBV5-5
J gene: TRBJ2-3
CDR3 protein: CASRTSGGSTDTQYF

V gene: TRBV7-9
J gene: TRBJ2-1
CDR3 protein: CASSPRQTSSYNEQFF

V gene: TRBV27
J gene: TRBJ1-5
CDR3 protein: CASSSRAFDWNQPQHF

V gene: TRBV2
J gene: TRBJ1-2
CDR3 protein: CARGDSANYGYTF

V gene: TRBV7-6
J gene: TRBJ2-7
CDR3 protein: CASSLGGGSYEQYF

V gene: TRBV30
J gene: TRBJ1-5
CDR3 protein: CACGTDNQPQHF

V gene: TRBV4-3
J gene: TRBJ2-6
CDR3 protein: CASSQTGRSGANVLTF

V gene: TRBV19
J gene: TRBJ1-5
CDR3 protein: CASSMIGGRNQPQHF

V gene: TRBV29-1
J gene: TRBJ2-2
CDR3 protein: CSVATSGGVNRELFF

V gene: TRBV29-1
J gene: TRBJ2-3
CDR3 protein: CSASGGAGTRTDTQYF

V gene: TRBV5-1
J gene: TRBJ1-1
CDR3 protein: CASSLESWSEAFF

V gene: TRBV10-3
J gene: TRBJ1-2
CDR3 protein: CAISESGRNYGYTF

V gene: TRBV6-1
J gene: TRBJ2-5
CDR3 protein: CASKGRDQQETQYF

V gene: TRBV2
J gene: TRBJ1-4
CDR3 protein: CASSARFLRGTTNEKLFF

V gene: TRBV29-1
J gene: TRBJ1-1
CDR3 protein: CSVANTEAFF

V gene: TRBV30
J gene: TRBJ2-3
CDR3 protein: CAWIRGDTQYF

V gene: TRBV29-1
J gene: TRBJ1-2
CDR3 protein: CSVEGADGYTF

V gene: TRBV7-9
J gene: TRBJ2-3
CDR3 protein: CASSAPARTDTQYF

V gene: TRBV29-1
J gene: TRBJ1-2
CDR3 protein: CSVGLGGARSYGYTF

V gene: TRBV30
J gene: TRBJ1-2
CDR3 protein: CAWSGQPIYGYTF

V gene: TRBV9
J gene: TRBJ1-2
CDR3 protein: CASSFPGYTF

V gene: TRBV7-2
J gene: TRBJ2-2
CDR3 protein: CASSLASGGARELFF

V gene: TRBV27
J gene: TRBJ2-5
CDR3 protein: CASSLQTGSETQYF

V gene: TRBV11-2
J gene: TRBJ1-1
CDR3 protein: CASSFEGQDAFF

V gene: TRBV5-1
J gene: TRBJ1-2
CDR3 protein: CASSLGQGMIGYTF

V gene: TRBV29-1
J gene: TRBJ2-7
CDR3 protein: CSVRVAYEQYF

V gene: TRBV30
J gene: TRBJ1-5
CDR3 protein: CAWSVGGRTQPQHF

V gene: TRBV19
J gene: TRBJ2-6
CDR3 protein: CASSQVTGANVLTF

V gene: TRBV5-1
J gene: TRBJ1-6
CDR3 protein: CASTGDYNSPLHF

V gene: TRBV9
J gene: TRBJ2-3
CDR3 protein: CASSVNPPGQTTTDTQYF

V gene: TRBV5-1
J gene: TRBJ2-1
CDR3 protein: CASRGTGTYNEQFF

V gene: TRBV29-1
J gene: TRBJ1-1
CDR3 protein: CSVEGLLWRTEAFF

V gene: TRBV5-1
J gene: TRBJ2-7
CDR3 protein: CASSSLTGDDEQYF

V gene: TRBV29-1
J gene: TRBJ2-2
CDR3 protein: CSVGHTGELFF

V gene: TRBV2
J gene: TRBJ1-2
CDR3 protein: CASSEVTGFSGYTF

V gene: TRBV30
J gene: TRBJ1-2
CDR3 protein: CAWSRKPYRVENYGYTF

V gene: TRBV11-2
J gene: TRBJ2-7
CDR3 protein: CASSSGYEQYF

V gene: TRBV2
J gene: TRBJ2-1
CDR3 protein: CASRTGTGRGNEQFF

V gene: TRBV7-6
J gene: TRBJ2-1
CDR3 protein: CASTPRGDYNEQFF

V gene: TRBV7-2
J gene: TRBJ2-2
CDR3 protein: CASSPRRGRTGELFF

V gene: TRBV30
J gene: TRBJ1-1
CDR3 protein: CAWSVLSREAFF

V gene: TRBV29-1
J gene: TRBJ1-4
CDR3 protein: CSAVGQEAQIGEKLFF

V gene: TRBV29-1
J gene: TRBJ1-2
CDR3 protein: CSVDRVRNGYTF

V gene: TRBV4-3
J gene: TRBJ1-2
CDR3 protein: CASSQQGDGYGYTF

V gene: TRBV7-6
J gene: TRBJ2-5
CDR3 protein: CASSLALVGMKTQYF